The rows below give T cell receptor beta chains drawn from one sample of a study of a mutant IDH1 vaccine in newly diagnosed glioma. Clones were sequenced by immunoSEQ multiplex PCR, and TCRdb holds only the in-frame ones, with some missing. The profile shows approximately 57,000 clones, roughly 81% of them singletons. These TCRs are of unknown antigen specificity. This specimen consisted of PBMCs, obtained from a glioma patient whose treatment included an IDH1 peptide vaccine. These receptors came from a woman in her 40s with glioma. Some clones in this sample may be carry-over from other donors' samples. Both conserved end residues are part of each CDR3. D genes are given only for firm matches. Size is omitted from some rows. Given values are once, few, many or a class for expanded clones.

D gene: NA
V gene: TRBV13
J gene: TRBJ2-7
clone size: NA
CDR3 DNA: TGTGCCAGCAGGGGGCACGAGTACGAGCAGTACTTC
CDR3 protein: CASRGHEYEQYF

D gene: NA
V gene: TRBV5-6
J gene: TRBJ2-2
clone size: NA
CDR3 DNA: TGTGCCAGCAGCTTTGGGCAGATGAACACCGGGGAGCTGTTTTTT
CDR3 protein: CASSFGQMNTGELFF

D gene: TRBD1
V gene: TRBV29-1
J gene: TRBJ2-3
clone size: NA
CDR3 DNA: TGCAGCGTTGAAGGAGTGGGGACAGGGAACACAGATACGCAGTATTTT
CDR3 protein: CSVEGVGTGNTDTQYF

D gene: NA
V gene: TRBV5-1
J gene: TRBJ2-7
clone size: NA
CDR3 DNA: TGCGCCAGCAGCACGACACCCTCCTACGAGCAGTACTTC
CDR3 protein: CASSTTPSYEQYF

D gene: NA
V gene: TRBV4-1
J gene: TRBJ1-3
clone size: NA
CDR3 DNA: TGCGCCAGCAGCCAAGAAAAGGGAATGAGAAACACCATATATTTT
CDR3 protein: CASSQEKGMRNTIYF

D gene: TRBD2
V gene: TRBV7-7
J gene: TRBJ2-5
clone size: NA
CDR3 DNA: TGTGCCTCGGGAGGGACAAAGGGGGCCCAGTACTTC
CDR3 protein: CASGGTKGAQYF

D gene: NA
V gene: TRBV27
J gene: TRBJ2-7
clone size: NA
CDR3 DNA: TGTGCCAGCAGTTTAGATGGACGGGCGTGGGAGCAGTACTTC
CDR3 protein: CASSLDGRAWEQYF

D gene: TRBD2
V gene: TRBV2
J gene: TRBJ2-5
clone size: NA
CDR3 DNA: TGTGCCAGCACTTTCGGGGGGGCCCAGACCCAGTACTTC
CDR3 protein: CASTFGGAQTQYF

D gene: NA
V gene: TRBV2
J gene: TRBJ1-1
clone size: few
CDR3 DNA: TGTGCCAGCAGTGGATACATGAACACTGAAGCTTTCTTT
CDR3 protein: CASSGYMNTEAFF

D gene: NA
V gene: TRBV6-5
J gene: TRBJ2-5
clone size: NA
CDR3 DNA: TGTGCCAGCAGTTACTCTCTCGGCCCTCAAGAGACCCAGTACTTC
CDR3 protein: CASSYSLGPQETQYF

D gene: TRBD1
V gene: TRBV6-5
J gene: TRBJ1-2
clone size: once
CDR3 DNA: TGTGCCAGCAGGCTAACAGGGGGCGTGGAGGGCTACACCTTC
CDR3 protein: CASRLTGGVEGYTF

D gene: TRBD2
V gene: TRBV6-6
J gene: TRBJ2-7
clone size: NA
CDR3 DNA: TGTGCCAGCAGTTCCCAGACTAGCGGGACCCGGGAGCAGTACTTC
CDR3 protein: CASSSQTSGTREQYF

D gene: NA
V gene: TRBV19
J gene: TRBJ1-2
clone size: NA
CDR3 DNA: TGTGCCAGTATAGGCAGCTCGCTCGATCGGGATGGCTACACCTTC
CDR3 protein: CASIGSSLDRDGYTF

D gene: NA
V gene: TRBV4-1
J gene: TRBJ2-1
clone size: NA
CDR3 DNA: TGCGCCAGCAGCCAAGATGGAGGCCAGCGGAGCTATGAGCAGTTCTTC
CDR3 protein: CASSQDGGQRSYEQFF

D gene: NA
V gene: TRBV11-2
J gene: TRBJ1-5
clone size: once
CDR3 DNA: TGTGCCAGCAGCTTAGGACGACAGAGCTATCAGCCCCAGCATTTT
CDR3 protein: CASSLGRQSYQPQHF

D gene: NA
V gene: TRBV28
J gene: TRBJ1-2
clone size: once
CDR3 DNA: TGTGCCAGCAGTTTCCAGGCGGCCTACTATGGCTACACCTTC
CDR3 protein: CASSFQAAYYGYTF

D gene: NA
V gene: TRBV19
J gene: TRBJ1-5
clone size: NA
CDR3 DNA: TGTGCCAGTACCACCGACAGAGTGAGCAATCAGCCCCAGCATTTT
CDR3 protein: CASTTDRVSNQPQHF

D gene: NA
V gene: TRBV30
J gene: TRBJ2-7
clone size: NA
CDR3 DNA: TGTGCCTGGATAAATGGCAGGGATCCCACCTACGAGCAGTACTTC
CDR3 protein: CAWINGRDPTYEQYF

D gene: TRBD2
V gene: TRBV7-2
J gene: TRBJ2-7
clone size: NA
CDR3 DNA: TGTGCCAGCAGCTTAGTAGCGGGGGGCCTCAGCTCCTACGAGCAGTACTTC
CDR3 protein: CASSLVAGGLSSYEQYF

D gene: NA
V gene: TRBV2
J gene: TRBJ1-2
clone size: NA
CDR3 DNA: TGTGCCAGCACTTCGACAGCACCCTATGGCTACACCTTC
CDR3 protein: CASTSTAPYGYTF

D gene: NA
V gene: TRBV4-3
J gene: TRBJ2-7
clone size: once
CDR3 DNA: TGCGCCAGCAGCCAAGATCCGCGACTAGGAGCCGAGCAGTACTTC
CDR3 protein: CASSQDPRLGAEQYF

D gene: TRBD1
V gene: TRBV5-4
J gene: TRBJ1-2
clone size: few
CDR3 DNA: TGTGCCAGCAGAGACAGGGACAGGGGAAGTTATGGCTACACCTTC
CDR3 protein: CASRDRDRGSYGYTF

D gene: TRBD2
V gene: TRBV10-3
J gene: TRBJ2-2
clone size: NA
CDR3 DNA: TGTGCCATCTCTAGCGGGGGGAAAGCCGGGGAGCTGTTTTTT
CDR3 protein: CAISSGGKAGELFF

D gene: NA
V gene: TRBV5-1
J gene: TRBJ1-2
clone size: NA
CDR3 DNA: TGCGCCAGCAGCGACGGAGACTATGGCTACACCTTC
CDR3 protein: CASSDGDYGYTF

D gene: NA
V gene: TRBV6-5
J gene: TRBJ1-5
clone size: NA
CDR3 DNA: TGTGCCAGCAGTAGCGGTTGGGACAATCAGCCCCAGCATTTT
CDR3 protein: CASSSGWDNQPQHF

D gene: NA
V gene: TRBV7-7
J gene: TRBJ2-1
clone size: NA
CDR3 DNA: TGTGCTAGCAGCCCCCCCTTGGGGGGTGAGCAGTTCTTC
CDR3 protein: CASSPPLGGEQFF

D gene: NA
V gene: TRBV6-6
J gene: TRBJ1-1
clone size: NA
CDR3 DNA: TGTGCCAGCAGTCCCCCCGGGGGAGAAGCTTTCTTT
CDR3 protein: CASSPPGGEAFF